The entry below describes one T cell receptor (beta chain). The antigen remains undetermined. Reprocessing the 5' RACE reads, TCRdb reports a single entry for every CDR3 protein and omits DNA. The ten most abundant clones cover approximately 2.4% of a sample with about 450,000 distinct CDR3 sequences. This sample stems from a study of monozygotic twins with inflammatory bowel disease. The study, taken as a whole, reports: Telling different T cell subtypes apart from each other was not possible. Clonotype sharing was lower in IBD patients than healthy twins, most markedly with disease activity.

CDR3 length: 16 amino acids. Germline CDR1 reads SGHRS; CDR2 reads YFSETQ. The gene calls are TRBV5-1 and TRBJ2-5; the TRBD2 assignment by TCRdb is unverifiable without DNA. The sequence was obtained from a human donor with ulcerative colitis or Crohn's disease, or a healthy co-twin of an affected twin (not recorded which). The sample was blood. CDR3 sequence reads: CASSFGSGGDVETQYF.